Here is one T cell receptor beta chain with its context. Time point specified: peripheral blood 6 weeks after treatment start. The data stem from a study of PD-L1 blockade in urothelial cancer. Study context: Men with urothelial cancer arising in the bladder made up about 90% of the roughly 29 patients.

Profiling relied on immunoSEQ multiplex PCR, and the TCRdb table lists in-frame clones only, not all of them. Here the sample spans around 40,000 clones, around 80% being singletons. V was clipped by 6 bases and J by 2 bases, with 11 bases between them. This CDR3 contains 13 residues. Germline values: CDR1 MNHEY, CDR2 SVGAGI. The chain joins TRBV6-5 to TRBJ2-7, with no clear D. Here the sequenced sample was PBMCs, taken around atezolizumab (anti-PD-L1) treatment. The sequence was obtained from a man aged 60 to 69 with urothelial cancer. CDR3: CASSPTLTYEQYF. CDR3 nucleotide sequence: TGTGCCAGCAGCCCTACTCTTACCTACGAGCAGTACTTC.